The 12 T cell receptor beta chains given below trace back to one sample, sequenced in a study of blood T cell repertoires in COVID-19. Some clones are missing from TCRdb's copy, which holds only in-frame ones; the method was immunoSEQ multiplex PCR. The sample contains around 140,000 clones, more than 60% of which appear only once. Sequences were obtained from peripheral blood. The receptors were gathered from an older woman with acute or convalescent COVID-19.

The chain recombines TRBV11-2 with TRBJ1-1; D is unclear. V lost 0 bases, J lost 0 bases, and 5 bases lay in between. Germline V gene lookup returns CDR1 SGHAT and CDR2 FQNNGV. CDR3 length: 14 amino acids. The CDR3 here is CASSLDLLNTEAFF. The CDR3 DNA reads TGTGCCAGCAGCTTAGATCTACTGAACACTGAAGCTTTCTTT.

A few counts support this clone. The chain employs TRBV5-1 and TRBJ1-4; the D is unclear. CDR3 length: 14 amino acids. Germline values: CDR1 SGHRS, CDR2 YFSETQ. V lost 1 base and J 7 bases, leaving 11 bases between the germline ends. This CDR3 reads CASSLTGLGEKLFF. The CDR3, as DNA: TGCGCCAGCAGCTTGACTGGGCTGGGTGAAAAACTGTTTTTT.

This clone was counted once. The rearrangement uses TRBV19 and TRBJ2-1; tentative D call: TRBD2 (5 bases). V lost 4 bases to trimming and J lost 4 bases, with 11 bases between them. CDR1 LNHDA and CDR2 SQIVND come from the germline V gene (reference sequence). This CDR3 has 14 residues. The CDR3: CASSTLRLYNEQFF. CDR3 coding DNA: TGTGCCAGTAGTACCTTGAGACTATACAATGAGCAGTTCTTC. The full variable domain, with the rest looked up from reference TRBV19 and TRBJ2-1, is DGGITQSPKYLFRKEGQNVTLSCEQNLNHDAMYWYRQDPGQGLRLIYYSQIVNDFQKGDIAEGYSVSREKKESFPLTVTSAQKNPTAFYLCASSTLRLYNEQFFGPGTRLTVL.

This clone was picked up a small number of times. CDR3: CASSSGRNAFF. The CDR3 bases are TGTGCCAGCAGTTCAGGTCGGAATGCTTTCTTT. V and J are TRBV6-5 and TRBJ1-1; D unresolved. This CDR3 comprises 11 residues. Germline loops: CDR1 MNHEY, CDR2 SVGAGI. The V end lost 4 bases, the J end lost 11 bases, and 11 bases lay between the germline ends.

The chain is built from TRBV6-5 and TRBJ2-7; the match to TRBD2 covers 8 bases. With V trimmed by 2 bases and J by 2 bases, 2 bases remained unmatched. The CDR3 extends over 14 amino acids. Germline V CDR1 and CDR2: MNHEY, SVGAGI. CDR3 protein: CASSYSGSTYEQYF. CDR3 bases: TGTGCCAGCAGTTACAGCGGGAGCACCTACGAGCAGTACTTC.

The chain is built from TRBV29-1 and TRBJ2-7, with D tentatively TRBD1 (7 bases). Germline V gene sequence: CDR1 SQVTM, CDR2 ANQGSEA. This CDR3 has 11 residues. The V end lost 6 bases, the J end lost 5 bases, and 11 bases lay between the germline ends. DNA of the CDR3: TGCAGCGTCAGGAGGGGGCACGAGCAGTACTTC. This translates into CSVRRGHEQYF.

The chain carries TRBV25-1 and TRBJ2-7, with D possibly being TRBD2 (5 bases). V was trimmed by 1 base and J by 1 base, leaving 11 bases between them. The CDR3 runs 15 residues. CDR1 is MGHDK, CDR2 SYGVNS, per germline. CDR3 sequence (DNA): TGTGCCAGCAGTGAATTACGGGGAGTTTCCTACGAGCAGTACTTC. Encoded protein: CASSELRGVSYEQYF.

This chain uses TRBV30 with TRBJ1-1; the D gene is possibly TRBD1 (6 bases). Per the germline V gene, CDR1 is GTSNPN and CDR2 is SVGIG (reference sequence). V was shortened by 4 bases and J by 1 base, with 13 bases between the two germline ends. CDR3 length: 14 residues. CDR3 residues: CAWTVQGGNTEAFF. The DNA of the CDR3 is TGTGCCTGGACCGTACAGGGTGGGAACACTGAAGCTTTCTTT.

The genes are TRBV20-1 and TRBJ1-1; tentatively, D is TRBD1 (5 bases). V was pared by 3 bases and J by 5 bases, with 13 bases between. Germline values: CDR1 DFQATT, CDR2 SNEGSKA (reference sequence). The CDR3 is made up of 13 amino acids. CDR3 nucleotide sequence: TGCAGTGCTAGTGCCTGGGGGGGGACTGAAGCTTTCTTT. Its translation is CSASAWGGTEAFF.

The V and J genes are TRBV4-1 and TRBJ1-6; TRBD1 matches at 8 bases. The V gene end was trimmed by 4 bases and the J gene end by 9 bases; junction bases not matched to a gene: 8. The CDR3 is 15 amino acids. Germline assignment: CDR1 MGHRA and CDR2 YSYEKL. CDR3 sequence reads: CASSPQVGQGSPLHF. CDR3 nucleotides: TGCGCCAGCAGCCCTCAAGTAGGACAGGGTTCACCCCTCCACTTT.

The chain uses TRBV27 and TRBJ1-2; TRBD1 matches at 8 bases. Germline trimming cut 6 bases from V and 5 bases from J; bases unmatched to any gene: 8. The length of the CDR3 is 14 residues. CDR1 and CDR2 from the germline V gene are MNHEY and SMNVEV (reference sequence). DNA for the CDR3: TGTGCCAGCAGGAATGGACAGGGAGGGTATGGCTACACCTTC. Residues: CASRNGQGGYGYTF.

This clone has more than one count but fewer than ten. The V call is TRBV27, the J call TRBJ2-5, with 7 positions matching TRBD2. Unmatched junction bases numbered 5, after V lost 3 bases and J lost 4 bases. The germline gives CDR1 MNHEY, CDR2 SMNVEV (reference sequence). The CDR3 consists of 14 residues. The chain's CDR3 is CASSFRWGGETQYF. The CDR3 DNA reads TGTGCCAGCAGTTTTCGCTGGGGGGGAGAGACCCAGTACTTC.